The 25 T cell receptor beta chains in this list originate from one sample, sequenced in a study of shared clonotypes between healthy human individuals. The method was immunoSEQ multiplex PCR; TCRdb's version includes in-frame clones alone and lacks a portion of them. The sample shows roughly 400,000 clones, about 96% of them seen only once. Sequencing was performed on memory CD8+ T cells sorted from blood. Subset reported: CD45RO+ cells pooled with CCR7-negative TemRA cells. The source is a man between 25 and 39 years old in good health.

The rearrangement uses TRBV7-3 and TRBJ2-2; D unclear. Germline lookup yields CDR1 SGHTA and CDR2 FQGTGA. Between the trimmed V and J ends, which lost 4 bases and 6 bases, there was a span of 9 bases. The CDR3 loop spans 13 amino acids. As DNA, the CDR3 is TGTGCCAGCAGCTGGACCAGGCCCGGGGAGCTGTTTTTT. Translated, it gives CASSWTRPGELFF.

The chain couples TRBV5-1 to TRBJ1-2; D possibly corresponds to TRBD1 (6 bases). CDR3 length: 12 residues. CDR1 is SGHRS, CDR2 YFSETQ, per germline. Trimming removed 2 bases at V and 7 bases at J, with 9 bases between. CDR3 amino acids: CASSFTGPGYTF. CDR3 bases: TGCGCCAGCAGCTTCACAGGGCCTGGCTACACCTTC.

The V and J genes are TRBV9 and TRBJ1-1; TRBD1 aligns across 8 bases. Trimming at V came to 0 bases and at J to 2 bases, leaving 9 bases not matched to a gene. This CDR3 is 17 amino acids long. CDR1 SGDLS and CDR2 YYNGEE come from the germline V gene. CDR3 sequence: CASSVDSGTGFNTEAFF. The CDR3 coding sequence is TGTGCCAGCAGCGTAGATTCCGGGACAGGATTCAACACTGAAGCTTTCTTT.

This chain uses TRBV28 with TRBJ1-2, with TRBD1 matching 8 bases. The CDR3 is 16 residues long. V lost 4 bases, J lost 2 bases, and 9 bases stayed unmatched. CDR1 is MDHEN, CDR2 SYDVKM, per germline. The CDR3 DNA follows: TGTGCCAGCAGTTGGGCGTGGGACAGGCCGAACTATGGCTACACCTTC. This translates into CASSWAWDRPNYGYTF.

The gene calls are TRBV6-5 and TRBJ2-1; 8 bases map to TRBD2. J lost 9 bases, V lost 6 bases, and 10 bases had no gene match. The CDR3 extends over 14 amino acids. CDR1 and CDR2 (germline): MNHEY, SVGAGI. The CDR3 sequence is CASSQAGVSGEQFF. DNA for the CDR3: TGTGCCAGCAGCCAAGCGGGAGTATCGGGTGAGCAGTTCTTC.

The J gene is TRBJ2-5, the V gene TRBV7-2, with 8 nucleotides matching TRBD2. The CDR3 consists of 17 residues. Germline V CDR1 and CDR2: SGHTA, FQGNSA. J gave up 4 bases and V 5 bases, and 15 bases lay outside the gene matches. This chain's CDR3 is CASSPRNSGVSRETQYF. CDR3 coding DNA: TGTGCCAGCAGCCCCCGGAATAGCGGGGTGTCTCGAGAGACCCAGTACTTC.

The chain is built from TRBV5-1 and TRBJ1-4; TRBD1 might be the D (5 bases). V lost 4 bases and J lost 3, with 10 bases in between. The length of the CDR3 is 14 residues. Per germline, CDR1 SGHRS and CDR2 YFSETQ. CDR3 sequence (DNA): TGCGCCAGCAGCCTCGGGACGGCTAATGAAAAACTGTTTTTT. Protein: CASSLGTANEKLFF.

J is TRBJ1-3 and V is TRBV7-2, with unresolved D. Germline V lookup: CDR1 SGHTA, CDR2 FQGNSA. The CDR3 spans 16 residues. The V and J ends lost 0 bases and 2 bases respectively, with 11 bases between them. This CDR3 reads CASSLALGRAGNTIYF. The CDR3 DNA follows: TGTGCCAGCAGCTTAGCGCTTGGGAGGGCTGGAAACACCATATATTTT.

The gene calls are TRBV7-9 and TRBJ2-2; weak D call: TRBD2 (6 bases). CDR1 SEHNR and CDR2 FQNEAQ come from the germline V gene (reference sequence). The V end was cut by 7 bases, the J end by 6 bases, with 9 bases between. The CDR3 is made up of 12 amino acids. The CDR3 coding sequence is TGTGCCAGCAACCCGGGGGCCGGGGAGCTGTTTTTT. It codes for CASNPGAGELFF.

V is TRBV7-2 and J is TRBJ1-3; the D gene is possibly TRBD1 (5 bases). This CDR3 has 14 residues. With 3 bases removed from V and 2 bases from J, the gap between germline ends came to 8 bases. Germline CDR1 SGHTA, CDR2 FQGNSA. The CDR3 DNA reads TGTGCCAGCAGCTTTGTGGGGCCTGGAAACACCATATATTTT. The encoded protein is CASSFVGPGNTIYF.

This rearrangement joins TRBV20-1 to TRBJ2-7, with D unresolved. The CDR3 loop spans 11 amino acids. The germline CDR1 and CDR2 sequences are DFQATT and SNEGSKA (reference sequence). Trimming left V 1 base short and J 6 bases short, with 7 bases between. CDR3: CSARVLSEQYF. In nucleotides, the CDR3 is TGCAGTGCTAGAGTCCTCAGCGAGCAGTACTTC.

The chain links TRBV5-1 to TRBJ2-3; 9 positions agree with TRBD1. V was clipped by 4 bases and J by 2 bases; unmatched bases: 5. This CDR3 region has 15 residues. The germline CDR1 and CDR2 sequences are SGHRS and YFSETQ. The CDR3 region has the DNA TGCGCCAGCAGCCCTAGGACAGGGGTCACAGATACGCAGTATTTT. It specifies CASSPRTGVTDTQYF.

This rearrangement joins TRBV5-5 to TRBJ2-7; D gene ambiguous. V gave up 3 bases and J gave up 5 bases, with 9 bases separating them. The length of the CDR3 is 12 residues. Germline-derived CDR1 and CDR2 are SGHKS and YYEKEE (reference sequence). The CDR3 loop is CASSSTSHEQYF. CDR3 nucleotides: TGTGCCAGCAGCTCCACCTCTCACGAGCAGTACTTC.

The chain recombines TRBV7-2 with TRBJ2-1; the match to TRBD2 covers 12 bases. Germline V gene sequence: CDR1 SGHTA, CDR2 FQGNSA. After removal of 0 bases from V and 3 bases from J, the junction contained 6 bases not matched to a gene. The CDR3 covers 18 residues. CDR3 bases: TGTGCCAGCAGCTTAGCTTCTCTAGCGGGAGGGAACTACAATGAGCAGTTCTTC. This sequence encodes CASSLASLAGGNYNEQFF.

V and J are TRBV7-9 and TRBJ2-5, with 8 positions matching TRBD2. Germline CDR1 SEHNR, CDR2 FQNEAQ (reference sequence). The V gene end was trimmed by 5 bases and the J gene end by 5 bases; junction bases not matched to a gene: 10. The CDR3 extends over 15 amino acids. The DNA of the CDR3 is TGTGCCAGCAGCCGACAGACTAGCGCCGGGGAGACCCAGTACTTC. It translates to CASSRQTSAGETQYF. Based on the CDR3 plus reference TRBV7-9 and TRBJ2-5, the full variable domain is DTGVSQNPRHKITKRGQNVTFRCDPISEHNRLYWYRQTLGQGPEFLTYFQNEAQLEKSRLLSDRFSAERPKGSFSTLEIQRTEQGDSAMYLCASSRQTSAGETQYFGPGTRLLVL.

The chain uses TRBV7-9 and TRBJ2-6; D call uncertain. V lost 2 bases, J lost 0 bases, and 5 bases lay in between. CDR3 size: 15 residues. CDR1 SEHNR and CDR2 FQNEAQ come from the germline V gene (reference sequence). The CDR3 DNA reads TGTGCCAGCAGCTTAAAAAGCTCTGGGGCCAACGTCCTGACTTTC. It specifies CASSLKSSGANVLTF. The full variable domain, rest sourced from reference TRBV7-9 and TRBJ2-6, is DTGVSQNPRHKITKRGQNVTFRCDPISEHNRLYWYRQTLGQGPEFLTYFQNEAQLEKSRLLSDRFSAERPKGSFSTLEIQRTEQGDSAMYLCASSLKSSGANVLTFGAGSRLTVL.

The rearrangement uses TRBV4-2 and TRBJ2-7; D not resolved. The V end was cut by 0 bases, the J end by 0 bases, with 6 bases between. Germline CDR1 reads LGHNA; CDR2 reads YNFKEQ. The CDR3 has 14 residues. Written as DNA, the CDR3 is TGTGCCAGCAGCCAAGACCCCAGCTCCTACGAGCAGTACTTC. Translating it yields CASSQDPSSYEQYF.

The chain uses TRBV5-1 and TRBJ1-4; the D is unclear. CDR1 is SGHRS, CDR2 YFSETQ, per germline. V lost 2 bases, J lost 7 bases, and 6 bases lay in between. This CDR3 spans 12 amino acids. CDR3 sequence reads: CASSFPGEKLFF. The CDR3 DNA reads TGCGCCAGCAGCTTTCCAGGTGAAAAACTGTTTTTT.

This clone was seen a single time. The J gene is TRBJ2-7, the V gene TRBV7-8; 9 bases fit TRBD2. The CDR3 spans 19 residues. With V trimmed by 2 bases and J by 6 bases, 20 bases remained unmatched. Germline-derived CDR1 and CDR2 are SGHVS and FQNEAQ. The DNA for the CDR3 is TGTGCCAGCAGCTTAAAAGCTACCACGGGGGTAGCGGGAGTACGCGAGCAGTACTTC. Translating gives CASSLKATTGVAGVREQYF.

The chain combines TRBV29-1 with TRBJ2-1; D is possibly TRBD2 (5 bases). The CDR3 runs to 13 residues. V lost 4 bases and J lost 9, with 16 bases in between. Germline CDR1 SQVTM, CDR2 ANQGSEA. The CDR3 loop reads CSVANGLASEQFF. CDR3 coding DNA: TGCAGCGTTGCAAACGGCTTAGCGAGTGAGCAGTTCTTC.

The gene calls are TRBV6-1 and TRBJ2-2, with a possible D match to TRBD2 (6 bases). V was cut by 8 bases and J by 5 bases, with 15 bases left in between. Germline lookup yields CDR1 MNHNS and CDR2 SASEGT. CDR3 length equals 14 residues. For the CDR3, the DNA is TGTGCCAGCCGAACCGTGGGGAGGACCGGGGAGCTGTTTTTT. This gives the protein CASRTVGRTGELFF.

This clone was observed once. This chain joins TRBV6-6 and TRBJ2-7; tentative D call: TRBD1 (5 bases). Germline CDR1 is MNHNY and CDR2 is SVGAGI (reference sequence). Trimming removed 0 bases at V and 5 bases at J, with 5 bases between. The CDR3 extends over 12 amino acids. The CDR3 DNA sequence: TGTGCCAGCAGTTACTCAGGGGACGAGCAGTACTTC. Translating it yields CASSYSGDEQYF.

The CDR3 loop reads CASSMIPPWPNEQFF. The CDR3 DNA is TGTGCCAGTAGTATGATCCCCCCGTGGCCCAATGAGCAGTTCTTC. The chain is built from TRBV19 and TRBJ2-1; no firm D call. The CDR3 runs to 15 residues. V was shortened by 3 bases and J by 6 bases, with 15 bases between the two germline ends. Germline V lookup: CDR1 LNHDA, CDR2 SQIVND (reference sequence).

The genes are TRBV28 and TRBJ1-4, with 9 bases lining up with TRBD1. The V segment lost 8 bases and the J segment 6 bases; nucleotides outside the gene matches: 7. CDR1 and CDR2 (germline): MDHEN, SYDVKM. This CDR3 contains 14 residues. CDR3 nucleotide sequence: TGTGCCAGCCAGGACAGGGGCGGGTATGAAAAACTGTTTTTT. Translation: CASQDRGGYEKLFF.

The chain has TRBV29-1 and TRBJ1-2; TRBD1 aligns across 7 bases. Germline lookup yields CDR1 SQVTM and CDR2 ANQGSEA. The CDR3 contains 15 residues. The V gene end was trimmed by 1 base and the J gene end by 0 bases; junction bases not matched to a gene: 5. In DNA, the CDR3 is TGCAGCGTTGAAGGGACAGGAATTCCTAACTATGGCTACACCTTC. Translating gives CSVEGTGIPNYGYTF.